Included here is one TCR beta chain sequence, with context. CDR1 and CDR2 from the germline V gene are LNHDA and SQIVND (reference sequence). Trimming cost V 3 bases and J 1 base, with 13 bases left between them. This CDR3 region has 16 residues. The data originate from a study of T cell changes during pregnancy in multiple sclerosis. Measured with immunoSEQ multiplex PCR; TCRdb has only the in-frame clones, and not every one. The sample records some 64,000 clones, around 90% being singletons. J is TRBJ1-5 and V is TRBV19, with D maybe TRBD1 (5 bases). The specimen comprised peripheral blood, sampled in the second trimester of pregnancy. The TCR comes from a female donor in good health, enrolled as a control in a pregnancy study. As DNA, the CDR3 is TGTGCCAGTAGTATTATCTCCCCAGGGAGCAATCAGCCCCAGCATTTT. As protein: CASSIISPGSNQPQHF. Supplemented by reference TRBV19 and TRBJ1-5, the full variable domain reads DGGITQSPKYLFRKEGQNVTLSCEQNLNHDAMYWYRQDPGQGLRLIYYSQIVNDFQKGDIAEGYSVSREKKESFPLTVTSAQKNPTAFYLCASSIISPGSNQPQHFGDGTRLSIL.